Described below is a single T cell receptor (beta chain) sequence and its context. Its antigen remains unknown. It is unclear where the CDR3 begins or ends on the DNA, so no DNA is shown, and the CDR3 is as TCRdb lists it. Germline V gene lookup returns CDR1 MDHEN and CDR2 SYDVKM. From its first to its last residue, the CDR3 has 20 amino acids. Amplification of TCR alpha and beta CDR3 regions from RNA used iRepertoire nested multiplex PCR. Tissue mRNA or PBMC total RNA, roughly 90-400 ng, went into one-step reverse transcription and amplification. TCRdb reprocessed the multiplex PCR reads with MiXCR, giving one entry per CDR3 protein. The sample has around 100,000 distinct CDR3 sequences; 25% to 30% are singletons. This sample is part of a study of glioma-infiltrating T cells. The study's findings and limits: Tissue and blood shared very few CDR3 sequences.

The receptor comes from a human donor with low-grade glioma or glioblastoma, undergoing nonglioma brain surgery, or in good health (not recorded which). Sequencing input: glioma tissue, nonneoplastic brain tissue, or PBMCs (not recorded which). The rearrangement links TRBV28 to TRBJ2-7; TRBD1, as called in the table, went unchecked against the DNA. CDR3 protein: CASSFYICSAGKGQSYEQYF.